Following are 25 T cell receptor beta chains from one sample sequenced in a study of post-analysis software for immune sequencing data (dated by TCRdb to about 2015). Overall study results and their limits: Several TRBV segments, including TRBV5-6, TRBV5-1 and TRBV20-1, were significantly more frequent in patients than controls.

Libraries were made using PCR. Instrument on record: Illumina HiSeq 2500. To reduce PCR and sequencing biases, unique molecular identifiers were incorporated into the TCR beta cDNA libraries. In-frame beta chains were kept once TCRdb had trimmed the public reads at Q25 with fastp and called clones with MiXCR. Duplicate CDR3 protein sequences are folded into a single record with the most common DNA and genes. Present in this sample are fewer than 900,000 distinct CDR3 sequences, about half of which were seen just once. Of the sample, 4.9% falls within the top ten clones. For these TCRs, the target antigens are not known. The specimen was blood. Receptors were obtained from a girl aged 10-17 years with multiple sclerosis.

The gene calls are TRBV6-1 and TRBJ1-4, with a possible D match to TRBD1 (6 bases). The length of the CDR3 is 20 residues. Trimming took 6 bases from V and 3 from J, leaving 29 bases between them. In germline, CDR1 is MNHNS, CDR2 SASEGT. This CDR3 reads CASSPDSPWTVRTANEKLFF. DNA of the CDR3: TGTGCCAGCAGCCCTGACTCCCCGTGGACAGTCAGGACGGCTAATGAAAAACTGTTTTTT.

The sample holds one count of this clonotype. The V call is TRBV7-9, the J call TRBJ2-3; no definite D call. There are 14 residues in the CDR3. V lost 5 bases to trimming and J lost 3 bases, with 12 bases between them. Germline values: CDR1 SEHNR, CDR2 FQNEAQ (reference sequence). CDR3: CASSQRAETDTQYF. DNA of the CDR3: TGTGCCAGCAGCCAAAGGGCAGAAACAGATACGCAGTATTTT.

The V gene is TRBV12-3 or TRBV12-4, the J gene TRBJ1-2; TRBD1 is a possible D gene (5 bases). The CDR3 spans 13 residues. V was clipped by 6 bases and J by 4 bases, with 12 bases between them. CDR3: CASRPEQVYGYTF. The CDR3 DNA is TGTGCCAGCAGGCCGGAACAGGTCTATGGCTACACCTTC.

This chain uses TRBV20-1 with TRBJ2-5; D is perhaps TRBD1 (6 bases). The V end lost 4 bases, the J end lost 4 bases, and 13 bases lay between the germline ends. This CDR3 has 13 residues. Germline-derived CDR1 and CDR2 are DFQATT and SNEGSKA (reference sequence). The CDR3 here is CSAKGHRRETQYF. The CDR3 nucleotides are TGCAGTGCTAAGGGACACCGCCGAGAGACCCAGTACTTC.

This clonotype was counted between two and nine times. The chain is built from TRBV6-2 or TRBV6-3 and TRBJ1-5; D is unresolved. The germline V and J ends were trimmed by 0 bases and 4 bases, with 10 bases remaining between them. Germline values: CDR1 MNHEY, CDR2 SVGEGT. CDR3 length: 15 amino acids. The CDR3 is CASSYSVGFNQPQHF. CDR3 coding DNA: TGTGCCAGCAGTTACTCGGTGGGGTTTAATCAGCCCCAGCATTTT.

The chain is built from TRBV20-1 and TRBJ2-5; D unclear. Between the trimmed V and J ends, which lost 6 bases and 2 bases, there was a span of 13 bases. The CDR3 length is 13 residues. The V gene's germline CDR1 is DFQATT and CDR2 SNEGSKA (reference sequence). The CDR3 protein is CSAGNEIQETQYF. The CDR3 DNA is TGCAGTGCGGGGAACGAGATACAAGAGACCCAGTACTTC.

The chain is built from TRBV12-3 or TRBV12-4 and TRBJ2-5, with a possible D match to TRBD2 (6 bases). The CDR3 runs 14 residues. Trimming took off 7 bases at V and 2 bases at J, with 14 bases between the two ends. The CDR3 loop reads CASMAGLPQETQYF. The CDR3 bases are TGTGCCAGCATGGCGGGACTCCCTCAAGAGACCCAGTACTTC.

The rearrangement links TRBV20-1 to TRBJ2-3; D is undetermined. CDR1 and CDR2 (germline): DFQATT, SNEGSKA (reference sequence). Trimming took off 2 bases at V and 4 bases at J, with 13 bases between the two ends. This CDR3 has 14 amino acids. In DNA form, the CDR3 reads TGCAGTGCTAGACGGTGGCAGGCGTCAGATACGCAGTATTTT. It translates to CSARRWQASDTQYF.

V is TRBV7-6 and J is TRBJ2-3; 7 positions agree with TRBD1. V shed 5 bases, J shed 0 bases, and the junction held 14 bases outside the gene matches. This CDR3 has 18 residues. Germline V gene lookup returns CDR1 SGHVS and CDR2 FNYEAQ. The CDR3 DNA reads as TGTGCCAGCAGCGGCCGAGGACCGGGACAGACTAGCACAGATACGCAGTATTTT. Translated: CASSGRGPGQTSTDTQYF.

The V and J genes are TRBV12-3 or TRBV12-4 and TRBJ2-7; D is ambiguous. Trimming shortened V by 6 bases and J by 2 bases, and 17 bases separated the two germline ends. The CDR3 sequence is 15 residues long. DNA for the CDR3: TGTGCCAGCAGCCCCACCTCTGGTTCGGCCTACGAGCAGTACTTC. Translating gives CASSPTSGSAYEQYF.

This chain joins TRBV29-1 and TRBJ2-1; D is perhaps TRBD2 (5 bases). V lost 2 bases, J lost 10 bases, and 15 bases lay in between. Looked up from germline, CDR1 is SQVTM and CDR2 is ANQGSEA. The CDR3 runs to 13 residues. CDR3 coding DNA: TGCAGCGTTGAAAGTAGAGGGTGGGTCGAGCAGTTCTTC. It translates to CSVESRGWVEQFF.

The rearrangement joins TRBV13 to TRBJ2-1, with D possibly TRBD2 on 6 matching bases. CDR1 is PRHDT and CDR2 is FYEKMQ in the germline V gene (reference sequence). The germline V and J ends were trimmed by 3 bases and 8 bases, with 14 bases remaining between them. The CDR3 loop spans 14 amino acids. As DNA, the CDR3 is TGTGCCAGCAGCTTGGGACTGACACAAGATGAGCAGTTCTTC. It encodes CASSLGLTQDEQFF.

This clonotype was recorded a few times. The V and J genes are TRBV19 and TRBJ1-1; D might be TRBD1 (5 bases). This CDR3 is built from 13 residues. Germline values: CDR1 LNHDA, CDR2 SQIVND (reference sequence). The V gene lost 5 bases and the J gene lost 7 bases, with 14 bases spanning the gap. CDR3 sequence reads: CASSPSDSYEAFF. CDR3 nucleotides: TGTGCCAGTAGTCCTTCAGACAGCTATGAAGCTTTCTTT.

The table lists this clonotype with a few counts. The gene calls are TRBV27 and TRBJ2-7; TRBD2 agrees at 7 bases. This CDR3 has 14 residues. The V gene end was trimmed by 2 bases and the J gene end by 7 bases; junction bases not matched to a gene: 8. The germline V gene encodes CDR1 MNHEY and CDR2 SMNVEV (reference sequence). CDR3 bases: TGTGCCAGCAGTTTAGGGGGAGGGCCTGAGGAGCAGTACTTC. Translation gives CASSLGGGPEEQYF.

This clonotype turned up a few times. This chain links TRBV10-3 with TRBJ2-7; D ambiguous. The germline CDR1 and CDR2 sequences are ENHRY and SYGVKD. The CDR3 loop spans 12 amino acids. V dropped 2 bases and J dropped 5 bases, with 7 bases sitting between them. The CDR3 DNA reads TGTGCCATCAGTGAGCAGGTCCACGAGCAGTACTTC. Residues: CAISEQVHEQYF.

CDR3 sequence (DNA): TGTGCCAGCAGAGCCCGGGGTGCTGAAGCTTTCTTT. It encodes CASRARGAEAFF. The V and J genes are TRBV12-3 or TRBV12-4 and TRBJ1-1; D is unresolved. V was cut by 6 bases and J by 6 bases, with 11 bases left in between. The CDR3 length is 12 residues.

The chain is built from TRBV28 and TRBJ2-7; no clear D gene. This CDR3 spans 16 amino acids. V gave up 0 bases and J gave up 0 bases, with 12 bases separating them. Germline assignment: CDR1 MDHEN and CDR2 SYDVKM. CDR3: CASSLWSGVSSYEQYF. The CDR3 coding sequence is TGTGCCAGCAGTTTATGGTCAGGTGTCAGCTCCTACGAGCAGTACTTC.

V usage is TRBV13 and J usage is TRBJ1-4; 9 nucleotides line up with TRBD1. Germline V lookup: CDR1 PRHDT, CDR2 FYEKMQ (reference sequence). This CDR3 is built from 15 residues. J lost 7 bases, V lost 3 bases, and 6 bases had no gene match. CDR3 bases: TGTGCCAGCAGCTTTACAGGGGGCGCGCGTGAAAAACTGTTTTTT. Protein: CASSFTGGAREKLFF. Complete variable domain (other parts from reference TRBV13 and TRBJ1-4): AAGVIQSPRHLIKEKRETATLKCYPIPRHDTVYWYQQGPGQDPQFLISFYEKMQSDKGSIPDRFSAQQFSDYHSELNMSSLELGDSALYFCASSFTGGAREKLFFGSGTQLSVL.

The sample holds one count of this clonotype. CDR3 amino acids: CASSWMAEGETQYF. The CDR3 DNA reads TGTGCCAGCAGTTGGATGGCAGAAGGGGAGACCCAGTACTTC. The gene calls are TRBV6-8 and TRBJ2-4, with D hard to call. The J call may be mistaken, given a closer DNA end match to TRBJ2-5. Germline lookup yields CDR1 MNHGY and CDR2 SAAAGT. This CDR3 region has 14 residues.

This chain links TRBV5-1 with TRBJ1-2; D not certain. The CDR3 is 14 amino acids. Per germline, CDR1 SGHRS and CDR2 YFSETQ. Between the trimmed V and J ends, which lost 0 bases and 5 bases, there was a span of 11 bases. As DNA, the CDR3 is TGCGCCAGCAGCTTGGGGGGAGTAGGATATGGCTACACCTTC. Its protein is CASSLGGVGYGYTF.

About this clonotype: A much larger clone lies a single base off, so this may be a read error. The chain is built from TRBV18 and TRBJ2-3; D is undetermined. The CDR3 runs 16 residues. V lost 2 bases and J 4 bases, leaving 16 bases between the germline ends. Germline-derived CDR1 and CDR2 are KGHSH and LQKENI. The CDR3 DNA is TGTGCCAGCTCACCATCCTCCCCGACTGTAGCAGATACGCAGTATTTT. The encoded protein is CASSPSSPTVADTQYF. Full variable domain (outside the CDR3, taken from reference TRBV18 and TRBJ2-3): NAGVMQNPRHLVRRRGQEARLRCSPMKGHSHVYWYRQLPEEGLKFMVYLQKENIIDESGMPKERFSAEFPKEGPSILRIQQVVRGDSAAYFCASSPSSPTVADTQYFGPGTRLTVL.

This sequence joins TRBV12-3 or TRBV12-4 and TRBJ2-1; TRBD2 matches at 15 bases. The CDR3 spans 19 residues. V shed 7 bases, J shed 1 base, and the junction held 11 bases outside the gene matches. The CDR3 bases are TGTGCCAGCACTCCAGGAGGACTAGCGGGAGGGGTATCCTACAATGAGCAGTTCTTC. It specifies CASTPGGLAGGVSYNEQFF.

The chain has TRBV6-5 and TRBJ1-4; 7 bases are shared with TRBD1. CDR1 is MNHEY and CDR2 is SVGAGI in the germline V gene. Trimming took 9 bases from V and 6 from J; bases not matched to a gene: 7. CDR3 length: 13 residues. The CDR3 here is CASGRQGYEKLFF. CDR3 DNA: TGTGCCAGTGGGAGACAGGGTTATGAAAAACTGTTTTTT.

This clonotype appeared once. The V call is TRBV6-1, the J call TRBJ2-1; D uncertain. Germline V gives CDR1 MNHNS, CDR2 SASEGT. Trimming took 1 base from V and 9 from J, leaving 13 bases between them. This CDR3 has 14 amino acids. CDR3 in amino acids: CASSEGLVAREQFF. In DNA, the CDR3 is TGTGCCAGCAGTGAAGGATTAGTAGCACGTGAGCAGTTCTTC.

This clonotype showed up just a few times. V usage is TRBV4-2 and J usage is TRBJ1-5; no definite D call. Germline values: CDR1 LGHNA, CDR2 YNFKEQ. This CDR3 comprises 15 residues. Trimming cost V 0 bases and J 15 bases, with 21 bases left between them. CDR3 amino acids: CASSQDPLPSTRRHF. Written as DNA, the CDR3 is TGTGCCAGCAGCCAAGACCCCCTCCCCTCTACTCGACGGCATTTT.